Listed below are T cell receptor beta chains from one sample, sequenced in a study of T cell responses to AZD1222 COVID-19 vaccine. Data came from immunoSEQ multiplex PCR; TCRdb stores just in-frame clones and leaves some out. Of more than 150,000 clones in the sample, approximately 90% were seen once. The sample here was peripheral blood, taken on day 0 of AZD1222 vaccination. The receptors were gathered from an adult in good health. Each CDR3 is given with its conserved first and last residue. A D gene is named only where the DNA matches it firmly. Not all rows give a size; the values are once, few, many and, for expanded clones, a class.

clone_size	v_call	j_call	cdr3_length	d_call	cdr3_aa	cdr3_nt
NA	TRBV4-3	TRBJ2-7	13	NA	CASSQEDSYEQYF	TGCGCCAGCAGCCAAGAAGACAGCTACGAGCAGTACTTC
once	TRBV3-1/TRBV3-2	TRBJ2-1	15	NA	CASSQPGATFNEQFF	TGTGCCAGCAGCCAACCGGGGGCTACCTTCAATGAGCAGTTCTTC
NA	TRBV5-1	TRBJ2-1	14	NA	CASSLAESYNEQFF	TGCGCCAGCAGCTTGGCAGAGTCCTACAATGAGCAGTTCTTC
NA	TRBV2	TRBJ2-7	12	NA	CASKPGSYEQYF	TGTGCCAGCAAACCAGGCTCCTACGAGCAGTACTTC
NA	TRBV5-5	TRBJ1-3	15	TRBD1	CASSRLQGSGNTIYF	TGTGCCAGCAGCCGTCTACAGGGGTCGGGAAACACCATATATTTT
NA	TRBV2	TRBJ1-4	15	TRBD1	CASSRGQGRNEKLFF	TGTGCCAGCAGTAGGGGACAGGGACGAAATGAAAAACTGTTTTTT
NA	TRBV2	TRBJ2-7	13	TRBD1	CASRIQGDLEQYF	TGTGCCAGCAGAATACAGGGGGATCTCGAGCAGTACTTC
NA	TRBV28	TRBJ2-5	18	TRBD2	CASSLLPTGGLAQETQYF	TGTGCCAGCAGTTTATTGCCCACCGGGGGACTAGCCCAAGAGACCCAGTACTTC
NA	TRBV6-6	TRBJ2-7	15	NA	CASSSNSIGTGEQYF	TGTGCCAGCTCCAGCAATTCTATAGGGACGGGGGAGCAGTACTTC
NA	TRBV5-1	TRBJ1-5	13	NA	CASSLQSNQPQHF	TGCGCCAGCAGCTTGCAGAGCAATCAGCCCCAGCATTTT
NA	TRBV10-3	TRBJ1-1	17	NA	CAIVASGSQGLNTEAFF	TGTGCCATCGTGGCCTCGGGGTCACAGGGATTGAACACTGAAGCTTTCTTT
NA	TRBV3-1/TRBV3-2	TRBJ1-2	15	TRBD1	CASRFTGQGISGYTF	TGTGCCAGCAGATTCACGGGACAGGGTATATCGGGCTACACCTTC
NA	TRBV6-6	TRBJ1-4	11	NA	CASSWDEKLFF	TGTGCCAGCAGTTGGGATGAAAAACTGTTTTTT
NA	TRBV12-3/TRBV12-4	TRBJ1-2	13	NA	CAGGIGGVYGYTF	TGTGCCGGCGGGATAGGGGGTGTATATGGCTACACCTTC
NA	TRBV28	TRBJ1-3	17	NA	CASSFSSGRDSGNTIYF	TGTGCCAGCAGTTTTTCCTCAGGACGGGACTCTGGAAACACCATATATTTT
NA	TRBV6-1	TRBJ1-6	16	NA	CASSEAPGGSDSPLHF	TGTGCCAGCAGTGAAGCCCCGGGGGGCTCGGATTCACCCCTCCACTTT
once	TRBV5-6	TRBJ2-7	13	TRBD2	CASSFSGRDEQYF	TGTGCCAGCAGCTTCTCAGGGAGGGACGAGCAGTACTTC
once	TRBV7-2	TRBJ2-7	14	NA	CASSFSVYSYEQYF	TGTGCCAGCAGCTTTAGCGTTTACTCCTACGAGCAGTACTTC
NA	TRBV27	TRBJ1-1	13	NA	CASSLGGGTEAFF	TGTGCCAGCAGTTTAGGGGGAGGCACTGAAGCTTTCTTT
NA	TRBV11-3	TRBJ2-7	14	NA	CASSLGGSPYEQYF	TGTGCCAGCAGCTTAGGAGGTTCCCCCTACGAGCAGTACTTC
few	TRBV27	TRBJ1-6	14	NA	CASSTRTGNSPLHF	TGTGCCAGCAGCACAAGGACGGGGAATTCACCCCTCCACTTT
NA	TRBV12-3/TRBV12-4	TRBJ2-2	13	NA	CASRQQYTGELFF	TGTGCCAGCAGACAGCAGTACACCGGGGAGCTGTTTTTT